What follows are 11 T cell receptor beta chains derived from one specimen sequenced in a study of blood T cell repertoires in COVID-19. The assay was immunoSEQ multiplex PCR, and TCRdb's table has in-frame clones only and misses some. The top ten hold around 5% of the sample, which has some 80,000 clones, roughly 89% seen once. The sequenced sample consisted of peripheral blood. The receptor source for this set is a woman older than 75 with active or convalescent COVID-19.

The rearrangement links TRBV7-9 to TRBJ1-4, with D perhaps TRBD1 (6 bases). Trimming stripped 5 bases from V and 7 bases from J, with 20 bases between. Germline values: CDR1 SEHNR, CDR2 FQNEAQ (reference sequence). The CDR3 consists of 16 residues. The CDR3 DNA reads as TGTGCCAGCAGCCATCGGGGTCCCGCACAGGGTGAAAAACTGTTTTTT. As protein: CASSHRGPAQGEKLFF.

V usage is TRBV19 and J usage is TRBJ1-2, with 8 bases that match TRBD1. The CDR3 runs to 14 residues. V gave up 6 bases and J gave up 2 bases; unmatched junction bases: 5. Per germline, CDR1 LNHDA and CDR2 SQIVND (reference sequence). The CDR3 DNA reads TGTGCCAGTAGCCCAGGGGGCGCGAACTATGGCTACACCTTC. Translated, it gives CASSPGGANYGYTF.

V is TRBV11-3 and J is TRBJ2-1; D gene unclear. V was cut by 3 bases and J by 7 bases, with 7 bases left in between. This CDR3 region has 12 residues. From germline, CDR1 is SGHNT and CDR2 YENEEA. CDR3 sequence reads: CASSFSLNEQFF. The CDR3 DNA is TGTGCCAGCAGCTTTAGTTTAAATGAGCAGTTCTTC.

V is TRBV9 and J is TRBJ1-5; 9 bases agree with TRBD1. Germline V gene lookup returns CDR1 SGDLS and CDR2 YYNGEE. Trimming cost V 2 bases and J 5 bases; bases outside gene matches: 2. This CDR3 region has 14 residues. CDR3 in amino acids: CASSVTGGHQPQHF. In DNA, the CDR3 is TGTGCCAGCAGCGTCACAGGGGGCCATCAGCCCCAGCATTTT.

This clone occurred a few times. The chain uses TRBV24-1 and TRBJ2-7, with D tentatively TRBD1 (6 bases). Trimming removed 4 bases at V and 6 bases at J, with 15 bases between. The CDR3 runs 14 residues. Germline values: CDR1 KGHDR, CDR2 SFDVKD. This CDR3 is CATSESGEGREQYF. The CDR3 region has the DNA TGTGCCACCAGTGAATCAGGGGAAGGACGCGAGCAGTACTTC.

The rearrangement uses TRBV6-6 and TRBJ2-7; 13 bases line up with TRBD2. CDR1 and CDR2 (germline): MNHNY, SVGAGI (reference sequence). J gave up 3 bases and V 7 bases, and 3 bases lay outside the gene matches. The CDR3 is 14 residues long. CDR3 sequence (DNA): TGTGCCAGCACCCGGACTAGCGGGAGCTACGAGCAGTACTTC. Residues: CASTRTSGSYEQYF.

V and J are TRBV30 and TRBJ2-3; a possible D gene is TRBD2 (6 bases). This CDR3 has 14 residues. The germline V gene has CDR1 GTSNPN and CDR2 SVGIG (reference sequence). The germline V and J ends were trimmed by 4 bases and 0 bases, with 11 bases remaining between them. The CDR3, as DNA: TGTGCCTGGACGCGGGGCTCTAGCACAGATACGCAGTATTTT. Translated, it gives CAWTRGSSTDTQYF.

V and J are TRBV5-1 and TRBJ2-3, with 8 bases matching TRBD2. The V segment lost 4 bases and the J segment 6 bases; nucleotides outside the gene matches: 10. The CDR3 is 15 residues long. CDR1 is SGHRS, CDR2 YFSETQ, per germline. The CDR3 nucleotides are TGCGCCAGCAGCAGAATAGCGGGGTCTGGGGATACGCAGTATTTT. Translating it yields CASSRIAGSGDTQYF.

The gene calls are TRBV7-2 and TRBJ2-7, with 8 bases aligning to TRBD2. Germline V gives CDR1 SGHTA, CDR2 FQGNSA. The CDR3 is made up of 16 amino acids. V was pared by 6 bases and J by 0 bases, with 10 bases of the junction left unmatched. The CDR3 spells CASRPSGGAASYEQYF. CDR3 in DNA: TGTGCCAGCAGACCCTCGGGGGGGGCCGCCTCCTACGAGCAGTACTTC.

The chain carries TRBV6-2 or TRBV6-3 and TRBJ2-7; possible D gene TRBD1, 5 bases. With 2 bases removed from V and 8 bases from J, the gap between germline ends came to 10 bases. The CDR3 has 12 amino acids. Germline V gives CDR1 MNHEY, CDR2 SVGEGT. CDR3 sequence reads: CASSYAQGKQYF. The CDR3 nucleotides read TGTGCCAGCAGTTACGCGCAGGGTAAGCAGTACTTC.

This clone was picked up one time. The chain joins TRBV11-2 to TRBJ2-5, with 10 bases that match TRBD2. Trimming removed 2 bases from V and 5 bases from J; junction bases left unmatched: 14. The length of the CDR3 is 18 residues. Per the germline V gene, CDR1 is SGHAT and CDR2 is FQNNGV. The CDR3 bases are TGTGCCAGCAGCTTAATAGGTTCTAGCGGGGGACTCAGGGAGACCCAGTACTTC. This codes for CASSLIGSSGGLRETQYF.